The T cell receptor (beta chain) described here comes from a study of blood T cell repertoires in COVID-19. Study details: Sources were T cells, B-cell-depleted T cells, or PBMCs; the material itself was cDNA or gDNA.

The data were produced by immunoSEQ multiplex PCR, yet TCRdb's version contains in-frame clones alone and is incomplete. The table has around 140,000 clones, 65% to 90% seen once; the top ten hold more than 7.5%. J gave up 4 bases and V 4 bases, and 7 bases lay outside the gene matches. Germline CDR1 and CDR2: SEHNR and FQNEAQ (reference sequence). This CDR3 region has 15 residues. Material for sequencing was peripheral blood. The J gene is TRBJ1-1, the V gene TRBV7-9; 9 bases are shared with TRBD1. This receptor was taken from an older woman with active or convalescent COVID-19. The CDR3 bases are TGTGCCAGCAGCTCTGGGACAGGGTCGGTCACTGAAGCTTTCTTT. This encodes CASSSGTGSVTEAFF.